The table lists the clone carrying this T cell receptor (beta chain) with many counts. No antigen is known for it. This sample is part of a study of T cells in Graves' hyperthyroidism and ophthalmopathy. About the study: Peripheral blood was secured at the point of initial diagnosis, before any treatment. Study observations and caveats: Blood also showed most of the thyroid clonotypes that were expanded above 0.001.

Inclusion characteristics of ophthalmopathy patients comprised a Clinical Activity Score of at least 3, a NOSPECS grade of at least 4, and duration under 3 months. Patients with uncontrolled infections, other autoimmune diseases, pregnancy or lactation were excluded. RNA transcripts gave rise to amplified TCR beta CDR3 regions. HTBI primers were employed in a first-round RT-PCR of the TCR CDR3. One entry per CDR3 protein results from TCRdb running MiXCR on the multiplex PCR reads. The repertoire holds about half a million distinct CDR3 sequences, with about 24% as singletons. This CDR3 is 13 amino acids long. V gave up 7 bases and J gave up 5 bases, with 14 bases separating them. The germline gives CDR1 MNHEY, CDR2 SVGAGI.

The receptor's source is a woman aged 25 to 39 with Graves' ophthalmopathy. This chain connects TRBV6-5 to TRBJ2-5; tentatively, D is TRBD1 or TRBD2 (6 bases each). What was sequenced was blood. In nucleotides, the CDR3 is TGTGCCAGCAACGGTGGGGGGCCGGAGACCCAGTACTTC. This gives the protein CASNGGGPETQYF.